A single sample gave rise to the 8 T cell receptor beta chains below, sequenced in a study of human versus mouse CDR3 diversity and MHC coevolution. Data came from immunoSEQ multiplex PCR; TCRdb stores just in-frame clones and leaves some out. This sample carries about 83,000 clones, 85% to 95% of them seen once, and the ten largest clones take about 0.14%. Input material: naive CD4+ T cells from blood. Subset specified: CD45RO-negative CD62L-positive naive CD4 T cells. The receptors come from a person aged 30-69 years in good health.

On this clone: Different DNA sequences within this sample yield the same CDR3. The chain carries TRBV28 and TRBJ1-1, with a possible D match to TRBD1 (5 bases). CDR1 is MDHEN and CDR2 is SYDVKM in the germline V gene. CDR3 length equals 13 residues. V was shortened by 2 bases and J by 3 bases, with 7 bases between the two germline ends. The CDR3 DNA is TGTGCCAGCAGTTTACGGGGGTACACTGAAGCTTTCTTT. Translation: CASSLRGYTEAFF.

The chain joins TRBV7-8 to TRBJ2-1; 8 bases fit TRBD2. V shed 0 bases and J 3 bases; nucleotides not matched to a gene: 7. There are 17 residues in the CDR3. Germline CDR1 SGHVS, CDR2 FQNEAQ. CDR3 sequence reads: CASSLARVAGRYNEQFF. CDR3 in DNA: TGTGCCAGCAGCTTAGCGCGGGTAGCGGGGCGCTACAATGAGCAGTTCTTC. Combining the CDR3 with reference TRBV7-8 and TRBJ2-1 gives the whole variable domain GAGVSQSPRYKVAKRGQDVALRCDPISGHVSLFWYQQALGQGPEFLTYFQNEAQLDKSGLPSDRFFAERPEGSVSTLKIQRTQQEDSAVYLCASSLARVAGRYNEQFFGPGTRLTVL.

The V gene is TRBV7-8, the J gene TRBJ2-1; TRBD1 matches at 9 bases. Per germline, CDR1 SGHVS and CDR2 FQNEAQ. The CDR3 totals 21 residues. The V and J ends lost 0 bases and 0 bases, in that order; junction bases with no gene match: 15. The CDR3 region has the DNA TGTGCCAGCAGCTTAGCCGCACCCGGACAGGGGCTTCCAAACTCCTACAATGAGCAGTTCTTC. Translation gives CASSLAAPGQGLPNSYNEQFF.

This chain connects TRBV9 to TRBJ1-2; D is unresolved. The CDR3 extends over 11 amino acids. Germline loops: CDR1 SGDLS, CDR2 YYNGEE. The V gene lost 4 bases and the J gene lost 3 bases, with 4 bases spanning the gap. This CDR3 reads CASSRDYGYTF. In nucleotides, the CDR3 is TGTGCCAGCAGCCGGGACTATGGCTACACCTTC.

The rearrangement uses TRBV7-2 and TRBJ1-6; no firm D call. The germline gives CDR1 SGHTA, CDR2 FQGNSA. The V and J ends lost 5 bases and 0 bases respectively, with 5 bases between them. CDR3 length: 14 amino acids. The DNA of the CDR3 is TGTGCCAGCAGCCCAGGCTCCTATAATTCACCCCTCCACTTT. This translates into CASSPGSYNSPLHF.

This chain connects TRBV25-1 to TRBJ1-2; 8 positions match TRBD1. The CDR3 is 14 amino acids. Trimming took 4 bases from V and 4 from J; bases not matched to a gene: 5. Germline lookup yields CDR1 MGHDK and CDR2 SYGVNS. The CDR3 nucleotides are TGTGCCAGCAGTGGGACAGGGCTAGTCTATGGCTACACCTTC. Protein sequence: CASSGTGLVYGYTF.

V usage is TRBV19 and J usage is TRBJ1-1; 11 nucleotides line up with TRBD1. V trimming: 5 bases; J trimming: 1 base; junction bases outside the gene matches: 9. The CDR3 runs to 17 residues. Germline V gives CDR1 LNHDA, CDR2 SQIVND (reference sequence). The CDR3 DNA is TGTGCCAGTAGTCCCTGGACAGGGGGCACTGGGAACACTGAAGCTTTCTTT. It encodes CASSPWTGGTGNTEAFF.

The rearrangement links TRBV16 to TRBJ2-2, with 10 positions matching TRBD1. With 1 base clipped from V and 2 bases from J, the junction kept 4 bases outside the gene matches. CDR3 size: 17 residues. Germline V gene lookup returns CDR1 KGHSY and CDR2 FQNENV. The CDR3 coding sequence is TGTGCCAGCAGCCAATGGACAGGGGGGCGCAACACCGGGGAGCTGTTTTTT. Translation: CASSQWTGGRNTGELFF.